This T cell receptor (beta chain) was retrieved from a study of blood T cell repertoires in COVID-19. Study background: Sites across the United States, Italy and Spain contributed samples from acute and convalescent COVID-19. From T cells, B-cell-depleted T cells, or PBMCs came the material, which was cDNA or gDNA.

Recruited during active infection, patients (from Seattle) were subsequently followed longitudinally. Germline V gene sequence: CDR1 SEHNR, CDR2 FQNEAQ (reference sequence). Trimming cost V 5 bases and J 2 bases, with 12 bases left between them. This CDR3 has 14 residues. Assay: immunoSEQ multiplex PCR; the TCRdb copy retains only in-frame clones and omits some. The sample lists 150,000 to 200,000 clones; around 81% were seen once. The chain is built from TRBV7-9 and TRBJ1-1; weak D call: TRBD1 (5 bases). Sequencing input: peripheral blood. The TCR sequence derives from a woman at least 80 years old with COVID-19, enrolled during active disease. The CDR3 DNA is TGTGCCAGCAGCCCGCAAGACAGCAACACTGAAGCTTTCTTT. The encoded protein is CASSPQDSNTEAFF.